This T cell receptor (beta chain) derives from a study of long-term antiretroviral therapy in people with HIV. Whole-study findings and limits: Versus controls, repertoires in people with HIV had narrower CDR3 length ranges. Upon ART, diversity increased but remained lower than transplant donor controls.

On this clone itself: Its antigen is currently unknown.

This CDR3 has 15 residues. V was trimmed by 3 bases and J by 0 bases, leaving 9 bases between them. Germline CDR1 reads SGDLS; CDR2 reads YYNGEE. Run at survey level, the immunoSEQ assay was version v3.0. TCRdb keeps only in-frame clones here, not all; method: immunoSEQ multiplex PCR. The sample consists of 15,000 to 20,000 clones, around 89% of them appearing once. The rearrangement uses TRBV9 and TRBJ2-2; TRBD2 is a possible D gene (5 bases). This clonotype originated in a man aged 50 to 59 with HIV. The sequencing here drew on unsorted PBMCs, taken 6.9 years after starting antiretroviral therapy. The CDR3 sequence: CASSGTVTNTGELFF. CDR3 nucleotides: TGTGCCAGCAGCGGGACTGTTACGAACACCGGGGAGCTGTTTTTT. The whole variable domain, filled in from reference TRBV9 and TRBJ2-2, reads DSGVTQTPKHLITATGQRVTLRCSPRSGDLSVYWYQQSLDQGLQFLIQYYNGEERAKGNILERFSAQQFPDLHSELNLSSLELGDSALYFCASSGTVTNTGELFFGEGSRLTVL.